The 4 T cell receptor beta chains in this list originate from one sample, sequenced in a study of blood T cells in healthy people across ages. Sample-barcoded 5' priming and a J-beta primer mix drove a second PCR of about 7 to 12 cycles. TCRdb ran MiXCR on the 5' RACE reads and lists one entry per CDR3 protein. Altogether 600,000 or so distinct CDR3 sequences are present, over 20% being singletons, with the ten largest covering roughly 3.4%. The material sequenced was blood. These receptors were collected from a man between 65 and 85 years old in good health.

This chain connects TRBV12-3 or TRBV12-4 to TRBJ2-3; D call uncertain. This CDR3 is 15 amino acids long. With 3 bases removed from V and 2 bases from J, the gap between germline ends came to 12 bases. Here the CDR3 DNA reads TGTGCCAGCAGTTTGCCCCCCACATACACAGATACGCAGTATTTT. It is translated as CASSLPPTYTDTQYF.

The chain carries TRBV5-1 and TRBJ2-1; 8 bases fit TRBD1. Germline CDR1 SGHRS, CDR2 YFSETQ. J was trimmed by 8 bases and V by 0 bases; bases with no gene match: 19. The length of the CDR3 is 19 residues. CDR3 in amino acids: CASSLEGQVQLGERHEQFF. CDR3 coding DNA: TGCGCCAGCAGCTTGGAGGGACAGGTTCAACTAGGGGAAAGGCATGAGCAGTTCTTC.

The J gene is TRBJ2-2, the V gene TRBV9, with D unclear. Germline assignment: CDR1 SGDLS and CDR2 YYNGEE. Trimming shortened V by 0 bases and J by 0 bases, and 3 bases separated the two germline ends. The CDR3 covers 14 residues. The CDR3 reads CASSVAPNTGELFF. Written as DNA, the CDR3 is TGTGCCAGCAGCGTAGCTCCGAACACCGGGGAGCTGTTTTTT.

This chain uses TRBV7-9 with TRBJ2-1; 7 bases match TRBD2. The DNA end is a closer match to TRBJ2-7, so the J assignment may be wrong. The germline CDR1 and CDR2 sequences are SEHNR and FQNEAQ (reference sequence). CDR3 length: 15 amino acids. DNA for the CDR3: TGTGCCAGCAGCTTAGGCTCGGGGGGATTCTACGAGCAGTACTTC. Its protein is CASSLGSGGFYEQYF.